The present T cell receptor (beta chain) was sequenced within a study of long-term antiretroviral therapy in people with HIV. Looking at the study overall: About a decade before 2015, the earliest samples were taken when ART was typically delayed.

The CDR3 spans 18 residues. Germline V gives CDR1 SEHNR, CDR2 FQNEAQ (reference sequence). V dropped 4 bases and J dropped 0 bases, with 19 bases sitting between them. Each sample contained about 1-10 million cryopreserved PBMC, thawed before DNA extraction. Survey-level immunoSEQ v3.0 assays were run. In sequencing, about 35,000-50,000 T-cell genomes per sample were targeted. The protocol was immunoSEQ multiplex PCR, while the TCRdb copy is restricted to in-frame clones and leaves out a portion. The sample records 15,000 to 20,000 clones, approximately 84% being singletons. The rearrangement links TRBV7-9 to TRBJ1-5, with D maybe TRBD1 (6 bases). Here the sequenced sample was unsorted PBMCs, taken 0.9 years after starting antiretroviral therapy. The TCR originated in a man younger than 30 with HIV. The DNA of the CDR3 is TGTGCCAGCAGCTCTCGGGTCCACAGGGAAACTAGCAATCAGCCCCAGCATTTT. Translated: CASSSRVHRETSNQPQHF.